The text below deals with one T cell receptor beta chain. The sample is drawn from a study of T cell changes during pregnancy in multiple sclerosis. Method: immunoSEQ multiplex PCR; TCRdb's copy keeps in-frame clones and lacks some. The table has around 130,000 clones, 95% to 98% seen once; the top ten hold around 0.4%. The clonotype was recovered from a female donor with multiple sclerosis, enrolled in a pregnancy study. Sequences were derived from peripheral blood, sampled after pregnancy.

The CDR3, as DNA: TGCGCCAGCAGCTCGTTGCTAGGGACAGCCTACGAGCAGTACTTC. Translation: CASSSLLGTAYEQYF. The V call is TRBV5-1, the J call TRBJ2-7; 7 positions agree with TRBD1. The ends lost 3 bases at V and 2 bases at J; junction bases unmatched: 8. Germline CDR1 SGHRS, CDR2 YFSETQ. There are 15 residues in the CDR3.